A selection of T cell receptor beta chains follows, all from one sample in a study of cytomegalovirus exposure and HLA in healthy donors. The repertoire was sequenced with immunoSEQ multiplex PCR; TCRdb's copy has only in-frame clones and lacks some. Of about 200,000 clones listed, around four fifths are singletons. The sequenced sample was PBMCs. The receptors shown here come from a woman aged 18-35 years in good health and CMV-seronegative. Each CDR3 is given with its conserved first and last residue. Each record gives: V gene, clone size, J gene, D gene, CDR3 protein, CDR3 DNA. A D gene is named only where the DNA matches it firmly. Size is omitted from some rows. Given values are once, few, many or a class for expanded clones.

V: TRBV7-2
size: NA
J: TRBJ1-5
D: NA
CDR3: CASSLEAGLGQPQHF
DNA: TGTGCCAGCAGCTTAGAGGCGGGGTTGGGTCAGCCCCAGCATTTT

V: TRBV5-1
size: NA
J: TRBJ1-1
D: TRBD1
CDR3: CASSLAPQGMAFF
DNA: TGCGCCAGCAGCTTGGCCCCACAGGGGATGGCTTTCTTT

V: TRBV5-1
size: NA
J: TRBJ2-7
D: TRBD1
CDR3: CASSLALGTGRAYEQYF
DNA: TGCGCCAGCAGCTTGGCCCTCGGGACAGGGAGGGCCTACGAGCAGTACTTC

V: TRBV27
size: NA
J: TRBJ2-3
D: TRBD1
CDR3: CASSLQGTGFTDTQYF
DNA: TGTGCCAGCAGTTTACAAGGGACAGGGTTCACAGATACGCAGTATTTT

V: TRBV6-1
size: NA
J: TRBJ1-1
D: TRBD1
CDR3: CASSATQGVNTEAFF
DNA: TGTGCCAGCAGTGCGACACAGGGGGTGAACACTGAAGCTTTCTTT

V: TRBV7-6
size: once
J: TRBJ1-6
D: NA
CDR3: CASSLGDGSFNSPLHF
DNA: TGTGCCAGCAGCTTAGGGGACGGTTCCTTTAATTCACCCCTCCACTTT

V: TRBV2
size: NA
J: TRBJ1-5
D: NA
CDR3: CASSSVGARGQPQHF
DNA: TGTGCCAGCAGCTCCGTTGGGGCCCGCGGTCAGCCCCAGCATTTT

V: TRBV2
size: NA
J: TRBJ2-4
D: TRBD2
CDR3: CASSRSSGGALNIQYF
DNA: TGTGCCAGCAGTAGATCTAGCGGGGGGGCCTTAAACATTCAGTACTTC

V: TRBV4-1
size: NA
J: TRBJ2-3
D: NA
CDR3: CASSQGQTWQGRTDTQYF
DNA: TGCGCCAGCAGCCAAGGGCAGACCTGGCAGGGGCGGACAGATACGCAGTATTTT

V: TRBV18
size: NA
J: TRBJ1-3
D: NA
CDR3: CASSPLRTESSGNTIYF
DNA: TGTGCCAGCTCACCACTTCGTACCGAGAGCTCTGGAAACACCATATATTTT

V: TRBV27
size: NA
J: TRBJ2-7
D: TRBD1
CDR3: CASSPTGGGYEQYF
DNA: TGTGCCAGCAGTCCGACAGGGGGAGGCTACGAGCAGTACTTC

V: TRBV2
size: NA
J: TRBJ1-6
D: TRBD1
CDR3: CASGQGASSPLHF
DNA: TGTGCCAGCGGACAGGGGGCTTCTTCACCCCTCCACTTT

V: TRBV28
size: NA
J: TRBJ2-7
D: NA
CDR3: CASTEEREQYF
DNA: TGTGCCAGCACCGAAGAGCGGGAGCAGTACTTC

V: TRBV25-1
size: NA
J: TRBJ1-4
D: NA
CDR3: CASSEDSLLTNEKLFF
DNA: TGTGCCAGCAGTGAAGACAGCTTACTAACTAATGAAAAACTGTTTTTT

V: TRBV27
size: NA
J: TRBJ1-5
D: NA
CDR3: CASRTVYSNQPQHF
DNA: TGTGCCAGCAGGACAGTTTATAGCAATCAGCCCCAGCATTTT

V: TRBV30
size: few
J: TRBJ2-1
D: NA
CDR3: CAWRFGRGPYNEQFF
DNA: TGTGCCTGGAGGTTCGGTCGGGGTCCATACAATGAGCAGTTCTTC

V: TRBV7-2
size: NA
J: TRBJ1-2
D: NA
CDR3: CASSLPGLYYGYTF
DNA: TGTGCCAGCAGCCTACCGGGACTGTACTATGGCTACACCTTC

V: TRBV6-1
size: NA
J: TRBJ1-2
D: NA
CDR3: CASNTIRGAGGYTF
DNA: TGTGCCAGCAATACGATCAGGGGTGCCGGTGGCTACACCTTC

V: TRBV7-3
size: NA
J: TRBJ2-4
D: TRBD2
CDR3: CASSATSGGTHIQYF
DNA: TGTGCCAGCAGCGCCACTAGCGGGGGGACGCACATTCAGTACTTC

V: TRBV13
size: once
J: TRBJ1-3
D: NA
CDR3: CASSIRVAGNTIYF
DNA: TGTGCCAGCAGCATCAGGGTGGCCGGAAACACCATATATTTT